These T cell receptor beta chains were read from a single sample in a study of blood T cell repertoires in COVID-19. This table comes from immunoSEQ multiplex PCR, and its TCRdb copy is limited to in-frame clones, with some not included. The sample comprises under 450,000 clones, around 83% of which are singletons, and roughly 5.1% rests with the top ten. The specimen was PBMCs or T cells enriched from blood (not recorded which). Source of these receptors: a woman between 50 and 59 years old who had recovered from COVID-19. CDR3s include the opening cysteine and the closing phenylalanine or tryptophan. The order of the fields is V gene, clone size, D gene, J gene, CDR3 protein, CDR3 DNA. D genes are given only for firm matches. Not every row has a clone size; where given, it reads once, few, many or a size class.

V gene: TRBV14; clone size: -; D gene: TRBD1; J gene: TRBJ1-1; CDR3 protein: CASSQGTGSEAFF; CDR3 DNA: TGTGCCAGCAGCCAAGGGACAGGGTCTGAAGCTTTCTTT
V gene: TRBV5-3; clone size: -; D gene: -; J gene: TRBJ1-5; CDR3 protein: CARSPNDSLCYSNQPQHF; CDR3 DNA: TGTGCCAGAAGCCCTAACGACAGCCTATGCTATAGCAATCAGCCCCAGCATTTT
V gene: TRBV25-1; clone size: -; D gene: -; J gene: TRBJ1-1; CDR3 protein: CASSRGFGTEAFF; CDR3 DNA: TGTGCCAGCAGTCGGGGGTTCGGCACTGAAGCTTTCTTT
V gene: TRBV9; clone size: -; D gene: -; J gene: TRBJ2-3; CDR3 protein: CASSVGISGSNTDTQYF; CDR3 DNA: TGTGCCAGCAGCGTAGGTATCTCGGGAAGCAACACAGATACGCAGTATTTT
V gene: TRBV3-1/TRBV3-2; clone size: once; D gene: -; J gene: TRBJ1-2; CDR3 protein: CASSQDLWGYYGYTF; CDR3 DNA: TGTGCCAGCAGCCAAGATTTGTGGGGCTACTATGGCTACACCTTC
V gene: TRBV18; clone size: -; D gene: TRBD2; J gene: TRBJ2-7; CDR3 protein: CASSPTSGRVYEQYF; CDR3 DNA: TGTGCCAGCTCACCTACTAGCGGGAGGGTCTACGAGCAGTACTTC
V gene: TRBV10-3; clone size: -; D gene: -; J gene: TRBJ1-2; CDR3 protein: CAIMTANNYGYTF; CDR3 DNA: TGTGCCATCATGACAGCGAACAACTATGGCTACACCTTC
V gene: TRBV2; clone size: few; D gene: TRBD2; J gene: TRBJ2-5; CDR3 protein: CASSVSLAGGKQETQYF; CDR3 DNA: TGTGCCAGCAGTGTTAGTCTAGCGGGAGGTAAACAAGAGACCCAGTACTTC
V gene: TRBV10-3; clone size: -; D gene: TRBD1; J gene: TRBJ2-2; CDR3 protein: CAISEKTGGTGELFF; CDR3 DNA: TGTGCCATCAGTGAGAAGACAGGGGGGACCGGGGAGCTGTTTTTT
V gene: TRBV6-8; clone size: few; D gene: TRBD2; J gene: TRBJ2-7; CDR3 protein: CARTPSGNSYEQYF; CDR3 DNA: TGTGCCAGGACTCCTAGCGGGAATTCCTACGAGCAGTACTTC
V gene: TRBV4-3; clone size: -; D gene: TRBD1; J gene: TRBJ1-2; CDR3 protein: CASSASGTAVIFF; CDR3 DNA: TGCGCCAGCAGCGCGTCCGGGACAGCCGTCATCTTCTTC
V gene: TRBV2; clone size: -; D gene: -; J gene: TRBJ1-3; CDR3 protein: CASSVETGSSGNTIYF; CDR3 DNA: TGTGCCAGCAGTGTGGAGACGGGAAGCTCTGGAAACACCATATATTTT
V gene: TRBV7-3; clone size: -; D gene: -; J gene: TRBJ1-1; CDR3 protein: CASSLTSAGWGDSEAFF; CDR3 DNA: TGTGCCAGCAGCTTAACCTCGGCGGGTTGGGGAGATTCTGAAGCTTTCTTT
V gene: TRBV19; clone size: -; D gene: TRBD1; J gene: TRBJ1-1; CDR3 protein: CASTPGGILNTEAFF; CDR3 DNA: TGTGCCAGTACGCCAGGGGGGATTTTGAACACTGAAGCTTTCTTT
V gene: TRBV19; clone size: -; D gene: -; J gene: TRBJ2-7; CDR3 protein: CASSPSGGQKIYEQYF; CDR3 DNA: TGTGCCAGTAGCCCATCCGGGGGACAGAAAATTTACGAGCAGTACTTC
V gene: TRBV9; clone size: once; D gene: TRBD1; J gene: TRBJ2-5; CDR3 protein: CASSAPHRGQETQYF; CDR3 DNA: TGTGCCAGCAGCGCGCCTCACAGGGGCCAAGAGACCCAGTACTTC
V gene: TRBV5-1; clone size: -; D gene: -; J gene: TRBJ1-3; CDR3 protein: CASSELGGSGNTIYF; CDR3 DNA: TGCGCCAGCAGCGAATTGGGGGGCTCTGGAAACACCATATATTTT
V gene: TRBV7-9; clone size: -; D gene: -; J gene: TRBJ2-1; CDR3 protein: CASSLASTGSSNYNEQFF; CDR3 DNA: TGTGCCAGCAGCTTAGCAAGTACGGGGTCCTCGAACTACAATGAGCAGTTCTTC
V gene: TRBV2; clone size: -; D gene: TRBD1; J gene: TRBJ1-5; CDR3 protein: CASGGETGDQPQHF; CDR3 DNA: TGTGCCAGTGGGGGGGAGACAGGGGATCAGCCCCAGCATTTT
V gene: TRBV5-1; clone size: few; D gene: TRBD1; J gene: TRBJ2-7; CDR3 protein: CASSTGTGRNYEQYF; CDR3 DNA: TGCGCCAGCAGCACCGGGACAGGGCGTAACTACGAGCAGTACTTC
V gene: TRBV2; clone size: once; D gene: -; J gene: TRBJ2-1; CDR3 protein: CATSVGEQFF; CDR3 DNA: TGTGCCACCTCGGTTGGTGAGCAGTTCTTC
V gene: TRBV6-4; clone size: -; D gene: TRBD1; J gene: TRBJ2-3; CDR3 protein: CASSGQGASDTQYF; CDR3 DNA: TGTGCCAGCAGTGGGCAGGGGGCGTCAGATACGCAGTATTTT
V gene: TRBV4-1; clone size: -; D gene: -; J gene: TRBJ1-1; CDR3 protein: CASSFMGGGDTEAFF; CDR3 DNA: TGCGCCAGCAGCTTCATGGGGGGGGGCGACACTGAAGCTTTCTTT
V gene: TRBV30; clone size: few; D gene: -; J gene: TRBJ1-3; CDR3 protein: CAWIGLPIPGNTIYF; CDR3 DNA: TGTGCCTGGATTGGCCTCCCCATTCCTGGAAACACCATATATTTT
V gene: TRBV5-4; clone size: -; D gene: -; J gene: TRBJ1-2; CDR3 protein: CASSSAGVNYGYTF; CDR3 DNA: TGTGCCAGCAGCTCTGCAGGGGTCAACTATGGCTACACCTTC
V gene: TRBV11-2; clone size: -; D gene: TRBD2; J gene: TRBJ2-4; CDR3 protein: CASSLDPAHGGNLNIQYF; CDR3 DNA: TGTGCCAGCAGCTTAGATCCGGCCCACGGGGGGAACCTTAACATTCAGTACTTC
V gene: TRBV27; clone size: -; D gene: -; J gene: TRBJ2-2; CDR3 protein: CASRGRRSTTGELFF; CDR3 DNA: TGTGCCAGCAGAGGGAGGCGGTCGACCACCGGGGAGCTGTTTTTT
V gene: TRBV4-1; clone size: -; D gene: -; J gene: TRBJ1-2; CDR3 protein: CASSQREEGSYGYTF; CDR3 DNA: TGCGCCAGCAGCCAAAGGGAGGAGGGAAGCTATGGCTACACCTTC
V gene: TRBV11-2; clone size: -; D gene: TRBD2; J gene: TRBJ2-7; CDR3 protein: CASSSGTSGTNEQYF; CDR3 DNA: TGTGCCAGCAGCTCCGGGACTAGCGGGACCAACGAGCAGTACTTC
V gene: TRBV7-9; clone size: -; D gene: -; J gene: TRBJ1-2; CDR3 protein: CASSRDSSYGYTF; CDR3 DNA: TGTGCCAGCAGCCGCGATTCTTCATATGGCTACACCTTC
V gene: TRBV30; clone size: -; D gene: -; J gene: TRBJ1-2; CDR3 protein: CAWTPSRGKPYGYTF; CDR3 DNA: TGTGCCTGGACCCCCAGCCGGGGGAAGCCCTATGGCTACACCTTC
V gene: TRBV5-1; clone size: -; D gene: -; J gene: TRBJ1-2; CDR3 protein: CASSITGNDGNYGYTF; CDR3 DNA: TGCGCCAGCAGCATCACGGGAAACGACGGTAACTATGGCTACACCTTC
V gene: TRBV5-4; clone size: once; D gene: TRBD1; J gene: TRBJ1-2; CDR3 protein: CASSRMGQGNYGYTF; CDR3 DNA: TGTGCCAGCAGCCGGATGGGACAGGGGAACTATGGCTACACCTTC
V gene: TRBV10-3; clone size: -; D gene: TRBD1; J gene: TRBJ1-2; CDR3 protein: CAISERDRGPAQYGYTF; CDR3 DNA: TGTGCCATCAGTGAGCGGGACAGGGGGCCGGCGCAGTATGGCTACACCTTC
V gene: TRBV30; clone size: -; D gene: -; J gene: TRBJ1-6; CDR3 protein: CAWSAGGIDSPLHF; CDR3 DNA: TGTGCCTGGAGTGCGGGGGGAATTGATTCACCCCTCCACTTT
V gene: TRBV7-9; clone size: few; D gene: -; J gene: TRBJ1-2; CDR3 protein: CASSSVSGGSFDRYTF; CDR3 DNA: TGTGCCAGCAGCTCGGTCTCTGGAGGGTCCTTTGATCGCTACACCTTC
V gene: TRBV5-8; clone size: -; D gene: -; J gene: TRBJ1-1; CDR3 protein: CASSLLVNTEAFF; CDR3 DNA: TGTGCCAGCAGCTTGTTAGTGAACACTGAAGCTTTCTTT
V gene: TRBV16; clone size: -; D gene: TRBD1; J gene: TRBJ1-1; CDR3 protein: CASSHKQGPNTEAFF; CDR3 DNA: TGTGCCAGCAGCCACAAACAGGGGCCGAACACTGAAGCTTTCTTT
V gene: TRBV29-1; clone size: -; D gene: -; J gene: TRBJ1-1; CDR3 protein: CSVDGQNTEAFF; CDR3 DNA: TGCAGCGTTGATGGGCAGAACACTGAAGCTTTCTTT
V gene: TRBV11-2; clone size: -; D gene: -; J gene: TRBJ1-2; CDR3 protein: CASSLTLYGYTF; CDR3 DNA: TGTGCCAGCAGCTTAACCCTATATGGCTACACCTTC
V gene: TRBV7-2; clone size: -; D gene: -; J gene: TRBJ1-2; CDR3 protein: CASSPSTGNYGYTF; CDR3 DNA: TGTGCCAGCAGCCCCAGTACAGGGAACTATGGCTACACCTTC
V gene: TRBV3-1/TRBV3-2; clone size: once; D gene: TRBD1; J gene: TRBJ2-1; CDR3 protein: CASSQRQGFANEQFF; CDR3 DNA: TGTGCCAGCAGCCAGCGACAGGGTTTCGCCAATGAGCAGTTCTTC
V gene: TRBV6-2/TRBV6-3; clone size: -; D gene: -; J gene: TRBJ1-1; CDR3 protein: CASSYSRGIGTEAFF; CDR3 DNA: TGTGCCAGCAGTTACTCTAGGGGAATTGGCACTGAAGCTTTCTTT
V gene: TRBV10-3; clone size: -; D gene: -; J gene: TRBJ2-5; CDR3 protein: CAISEPISTGETQYF; CDR3 DNA: TGTGCCATCAGTGAGCCAATTAGCACCGGGGAGACCCAGTACTTC
V gene: TRBV30; clone size: -; D gene: TRBD2; J gene: TRBJ2-1; CDR3 protein: CAWSVQGSGREQFF; CDR3 DNA: TGTGCCTGGAGTGTACAAGGTAGCGGGAGGGAACAGTTCTTC
V gene: TRBV7-2; clone size: few; D gene: -; J gene: TRBJ1-5; CDR3 protein: CASSLRSGNQPQHF; CDR3 DNA: TGTGCCAGCAGCTTAAGGTCGGGTAATCAGCCCCAGCATTTT
V gene: TRBV7-2; clone size: -; D gene: -; J gene: TRBJ1-1; CDR3 protein: CASSLEAGFTEAFF; CDR3 DNA: TGTGCCAGCAGCTTAGAGGCGGGGTTCACTGAAGCTTTCTTT
V gene: TRBV5-5; clone size: -; D gene: TRBD1; J gene: TRBJ1-5; CDR3 protein: CASSSGQGFLEPQHF; CDR3 DNA: TGTGCCAGCAGCTCCGGACAGGGATTTCTGGAGCCCCAGCATTTT
V gene: TRBV6-5; clone size: -; D gene: TRBD2; J gene: TRBJ2-7; CDR3 protein: CASSYSRGLVPYEQYF; CDR3 DNA: TGTGCCAGCAGTTACTCCCGGGGACTAGTTCCCTACGAGCAGTACTTC
V gene: TRBV7-8; clone size: -; D gene: -; J gene: TRBJ2-7; CDR3 protein: CASSLAAGSYEQYF; CDR3 DNA: TGTGCCAGCAGCTTAGCGGCAGGCTCCTACGAGCAGTACTTC
V gene: TRBV30; clone size: -; D gene: -; J gene: TRBJ2-7; CDR3 protein: CAWRLTGGSYEQYF; CDR3 DNA: TGTGCCTGGAGGCTAACCGGGGGAAGCTACGAGCAGTACTTC
V gene: TRBV12-3/TRBV12-4; clone size: -; D gene: -; J gene: TRBJ2-1; CDR3 protein: CASSFNRINEQFF; CDR3 DNA: TGTGCCAGCAGTTTCAACAGGATAAATGAGCAGTTCTTC
V gene: TRBV2; clone size: -; D gene: TRBD2; J gene: TRBJ2-2; CDR3 protein: CASSGRVATGELFF; CDR3 DNA: TGTGCCAGCTCGGGGAGGGTTGCCACCGGGGAGCTGTTTTTT
V gene: TRBV19; clone size: once; D gene: -; J gene: TRBJ1-1; CDR3 protein: CASRSSSPEEAFF; CDR3 DNA: TGTGCCAGTAGATCAAGTTCCCCTGAGGAAGCTTTCTTT
V gene: TRBV5-6; clone size: -; D gene: TRBD1; J gene: TRBJ1-5; CDR3 protein: CASSPRGALSNQPQHF; CDR3 DNA: TGTGCCAGCAGCCCCAGGGGGGCGCTTAGCAATCAGCCCCAGCATTTT
V gene: TRBV3-1/TRBV3-2; clone size: once; D gene: TRBD1; J gene: TRBJ2-2; CDR3 protein: CASRQRQGPGELFF; CDR3 DNA: TGTGCCAGCAGACAACGACAGGGACCCGGGGAGCTGTTTTTT
V gene: TRBV5-4; clone size: -; D gene: TRBD2; J gene: TRBJ2-7; CDR3 protein: CASSLATLAGGSYEQYF; CDR3 DNA: TGTGCCAGCAGCCTAGCCACATTAGCGGGGGGTTCCTACGAGCAGTACTTC
V gene: TRBV6-6; clone size: few; D gene: TRBD1; J gene: TRBJ1-3; CDR3 protein: CASSHRQGEGGNTIYF; CDR3 DNA: TGTGCCAGCAGTCATCGACAGGGGGAGGGTGGAAACACCATATATTTT
V gene: TRBV4-3; clone size: -; D gene: TRBD1; J gene: TRBJ1-4; CDR3 protein: CASSPGQGAVHEKLFF; CDR3 DNA: TGCGCCAGCAGCCCTGGACAGGGGGCAGTACATGAAAAACTGTTTTTT
V gene: TRBV19; clone size: once; D gene: TRBD1; J gene: TRBJ1-6; CDR3 protein: CASSIRQGAGNSPLHF; CDR3 DNA: TGTGCCAGTAGTATAAGACAGGGGGCTGGCAATTCACCCCTCCACTTT